The TCR beta chain under discussion was sequenced for a study of neurological immune-mediated disorders. Study results and limitations: Whereas HTLV-1-associated myelopathy showed the most TCR clonal expansion, multiple sclerosis showed the least, with levels below those of healthy controls. Expanded clones shared no identical CDR3 amino acid sequences across subjects, which suggested private TCR-beta repertoires in all groups.

Many counts were recorded for this clonotype. Its antigen is unknown. By 5'RACE with 10-nucleotide random UMIs, the cDNA was made. One entry per CDR3 protein results from TCRdb running MiXCR on the 5' RACE reads. Altogether tens of thousands of distinct CDR3 sequences are present, 3% to 4.5% being singletons, with the ten largest covering approximately 2.9%. V gave up 0 bases and J gave up 8 bases; unmatched junction bases: 10. CDR1 and CDR2 (germline): SGHRS, YFSETQ. The CDR3 has 15 residues. The sequenced sample consisted of PBMCs. The chain couples TRBV5-1 to TRBJ1-1; 7 bases are shared with TRBD1. This receptor was obtained from a woman aged 50 to 60 with multiple sclerosis. The CDR3 nucleotides are TGCGCCAGCAGCTTGGATGGGACAGCGATCTTAGAAGCTTTCTTT. Encoded protein: CASSLDGTAILEAFF.